Listed below are T cell receptor beta chains from one sample, sequenced in a study of T cell changes during pregnancy in multiple sclerosis. Profiled with immunoSEQ multiplex PCR; TCRdb holds only in-frame clones, not every one. The sample includes approximately 22,000 clones, 85% of them seen just once. This specimen consisted of CD8+ T cells from peripheral blood mononuclear cells, obtained in the first trimester of pregnancy. These receptors were obtained from a female donor in good health, enrolled as a control in a pregnancy study. Both conserved end residues are part of each CDR3. The D gene is left open where the match is weak. Clone size is given for some rows only: seen once, a few or many times, or a class if the clone is expanded.

TRBJ1-1 | TRBV6-4 | TRBD1 | few | TGTGCCAGCAGTGACCCAGGCAGGGGGGCGAAGAGTATTAACACTGAAGCTTTCTTT | CASSDPGRGAKSINTEAFF
TRBJ2-3 | TRBV7-2 | TRBD2 | once | TGTGCCAGCAGCGACACGGCGGGGGGGATCACAGATACGCAGTATTTT | CASSDTAGGITDTQYF
TRBJ1-4 | TRBV28 | . | . | TGTGCCAGCAGTGACTTCAGGGCAACTAATGAAAAACTGTTTTTT | CASSDFRATNEKLFF
TRBJ2-7 | TRBV12-5 | TRBD1 | . | TGTGCTAGTGCCCCGGACAGGGCGCACTACGAGCAGTACTTC | CASAPDRAHYEQYF
TRBJ1-1 | TRBV11-2 | TRBD1 | . | TGTGCCAGCAGCTCCCCGTCAGGGGGCAACACTGAAGCTTTCTTT | CASSSPSGGNTEAFF
TRBJ2-1 | TRBV9 | TRBD2 | once | TGTGCCAGCAGCGTAGGGTTAGCGGGAGACAATGAGCAGTTCTTC | CASSVGLAGDNEQFF
TRBJ2-7 | TRBV25-1 | TRBD2 | . | TGTGCCAGCAGTGAATATCGGCGGGGGGGGTACGAGCAGTACTTC | CASSEYRRGGYEQYF
TRBJ1-2 | TRBV27 | . | . | TGTGCCAGCAGTTTAGAGGGCAGGGGTCACTATGGCTACACCTTC | CASSLEGRGHYGYTF
TRBJ1-5 | TRBV10-2 | TRBD1 | . | TGCGCCAGCAGTGCGGACAGGGGGTATGATCAGCCCCAGCATTTT | CASSADRGYDQPQHF
TRBJ1-6 | TRBV6-4 | TRBD1 | . | TGTGCCAGCAGTGACTCTGCAGGGGGCGTTGATTCACCCCTCCACTTT | CASSDSAGGVDSPLHF
TRBJ2-5 | TRBV28 | TRBD1 | . | TGTGCCAGCAGTGACCGGGACAGCGAGTACCAAGAGACCCAGTACTTC | CASSDRDSEYQETQYF
TRBJ1-1 | TRBV6-1 | . | . | TGTGCCAGCAGTGAAGCGTGGGCCCCCTCCACTGAAGCTTTCTTT | CASSEAWAPSTEAFF
TRBJ2-1 | TRBV6-4 | . | . | TGTGCCAGCAGTTACAAGACAGAGGATGAGCAGTTCTTC | CASSYKTEDEQFF
TRBJ2-1 | TRBV2 | TRBD2 | once | TGTGCCAGCAGTGAAACGAGGCGGGGGGGCCACTTCTTC | CASSETRRGGHFF
TRBJ2-3 | TRBV30 | . | . | TGTGCCTGGGACCCGGGGGTTCCAGATACGCAGTATTTT | CAWDPGVPDTQYF
TRBJ2-7 | TRBV28 | . | . | TGTGCCAGCAGTTTGGGCACCTCCTACGAGCAGTACTTC | CASSLGTSYEQYF
TRBJ1-6 | TRBV4-1 | . | . | TGCGCCAGCAGCCAAGCCCCGAGCTCCTATAATTCACCCCTCCACTTT | CASSQAPSSYNSPLHF
TRBJ1-3 | TRBV4-1 | . | . | TGCGCCAGCAGCTACCGGGACAATAGGGGAAACACCATATATTTT | CASSYRDNRGNTIYF
TRBJ1-2 | TRBV14 | TRBD1 | . | TGTGCCAGCAGCCCCCAGGGGGCGCGAGCCTATGGCTACACCTTC | CASSPQGARAYGYTF
TRBJ2-6 | TRBV30 | . | . | TGTGCCTGGAGTGCAGGGGCTGGGGCCAACGTCCTGACTTTC | CAWSAGAGANVLTF
TRBJ1-2 | TRBV4-3 | . | . | TGCGCCAGCAGCCAAGATAGAGCGGTTGATTATGGCTACACCTTC | CASSQDRAVDYGYTF
TRBJ1-2 | TRBV5-1 | . | . | TGCGCCAGCGGCCCCGACAGTAACTATGGCTACACCTTC | CASGPDSNYGYTF
TRBJ1-2 | TRBV6-1 | TRBD1 | few | TGTGCCAGCAGTGACAAGTCGGGACAGGGTCCCAGCTACACCTTC | CASSDKSGQGPSYTF
TRBJ2-3 | TRBV30 | TRBD2 | . | TGTGCCTGGAGTACTAGCGGTTCAGATACGCAGTATTTT | CAWSTSGSDTQYF
TRBJ2-3 | TRBV4-2 | TRBD2 | . | TGTGCCAGCAGCCCCTCCTCTCCGGGACTAGCGGGGGGTATTCCTAGCACAGATACGCAGTATTTT | CASSPSSPGLAGGIPSTDTQYF
TRBJ1-1 | TRBV6-4 | . | . | TGTGCCAGCAGTGACTCGGTAACGGCTGAAGCTTTCTTT | CASSDSVTAEAFF
TRBJ1-1 | TRBV19 | TRBD1 | medium-sized | TGTGCCAGTAGTTCGGGACAGGGGACTGAAGCTTTCTTT | CASSSGQGTEAFF
TRBJ2-3 | TRBV7-9 | TRBD2 | once | TGTGCCAGCAGCCAACTAGCGGGGATGGGATTGGGCACAGATACGCAGTATTTT | CASSQLAGMGLGTDTQYF
TRBJ1-1 | TRBV30 | TRBD1 | . | TGTGCCTGGAGTGTGGGACAGAATTACGAAGCTTTCTTT | CAWSVGQNYEAFF
TRBJ2-3 | TRBV9 | TRBD2 | . | TGTGCCAGCAGCTCCACGGGGGGGCCAAAAGATACGCAGTATTTT | CASSSTGGPKDTQYF
TRBJ2-2 | TRBV19 | TRBD2 | . | TGTGCCAGTAGCCTTCCGGGACTAGCGCCCACCGGGGAGCTGTTTTTT | CASSLPGLAPTGELFF
TRBJ2-1 | TRBV15 | TRBD2 | . | TGTGCCACCAGACCCACCGGGACTAGCGGGAGGGGGTCCTACAATGAGCAGTTCTTC | CATRPTGTSGRGSYNEQFF
TRBJ2-3 | TRBV27 | TRBD2 | . | TGTGCCAGCAGTTTAGGTACTAGCGGCACAGATACGCAGTATTTT | CASSLGTSGTDTQYF
TRBJ1-1 | TRBV7-2 | . | . | TGTGCCAGCAGCCCAACGACAGGTCTGGGGGCTGAAGCTTTCTTT | CASSPTTGLGAEAFF
TRBJ1-1 | TRBV28 | TRBD1 | . | TGTGCCAGCACTGGGGACAGGGGCCCCACTGAAGCTTTCTTT | CASTGDRGPTEAFF
TRBJ1-6 | TRBV7-6 | . | few | TGTGCCAGCAGCTCCCCGACAGATAATTCACCCCTCCACTTT | CASSSPTDNSPLHF
TRBJ2-3 | TRBV9 | TRBD2 | . | TGTGCCAGCAGCGTAGGCACTAGCGCAGATACGCAGTATTTT | CASSVGTSADTQYF
TRBJ1-1 | TRBV5-4 | . | . | TGTGCCAGCAGCTTGGTAGCATACACTGAAGCTTTCTTT | CASSLVAYTEAFF
TRBJ2-5 | TRBV6-6 | TRBD1 | . | TGTGCCAGTGCAGGGACAGGGGGCCAAGAGACCCAGTACTTC | CASAGTGGQETQYF
TRBJ2-1 | TRBV29-1 | TRBD1 | few | TGCAGCGTTGAGGGGGACAGGTCCTACAATGAGCAGTTCTTC | CSVEGDRSYNEQFF
TRBJ2-7 | TRBV25-1 | TRBD1 | . | TGTGCCAGCAGTGAACTCACAGGGGGCGAGCAGTACTTC | CASSELTGGEQYF
TRBJ2-7 | TRBV2 | TRBD1 | . | TGTGCCAGCAGTGAAAGCAGGGGGCCGGGCGAGCAGTACTTC | CASSESRGPGEQYF
TRBJ2-2 | TRBV6-1 | TRBD2 | . | TGTGCCAGCAGTGAGGGGGGGGCGAACACCGGGGAGCTGTTTTTT | CASSEGGANTGELFF
TRBJ2-3 | TRBV9 | . | . | TGTGCCGCCTCCGAGGGGGGGCGCACAGATACGCAGTATTTT | CAASEGGRTDTQYF
TRBJ2-1 | TRBV29-1 | TRBD2 | . | TGCAGCGTTGGGCTAGCGGGGGGGCGGTACAATGAGCAGTTCTTC | CSVGLAGGRYNEQFF
TRBJ2-3 | TRBV7-8 | . | once | TGTGCCAGCACGTGGGACTCCGGCACAGATACGCAGTATTTT | CASTWDSGTDTQYF
TRBJ1-4 | TRBV27 | . | once | TGTGCCAGCAGTTTATATGGAGCACAGGGTAAATTCACTAATGAAAAACTGTTTTTT | CASSLYGAQGKFTNEKLFF
TRBJ1-6 | TRBV5-6 | . | . | TGTGCCAGCAGCGCCCGGGAGGAGGGTCCTACTTCACCCCTCCACTTT | CASSAREEGPTSPLHF
TRBJ2-2 | TRBV2 | . | once | TGTGCCACCGCTCTTGGGCTAGCGCGCATCTACACCGGGGAGCTGTTTTTT | CATALGLARIYTGELFF
TRBJ2-1 | TRBV9 | TRBD2 | . | TGTGCCAGCAGCGTATCTAGCGGCGACAATGAGCAGTTCTTC | CASSVSSGDNEQFF
TRBJ2-7 | TRBV5-1 | TRBD2 | . | TGCGCCAGCAGCCTAGCGGGGTTCGACGAGCAGTACTTC | CASSLAGFDEQYF
TRBJ2-7 | TRBV7-2 | . | once | TGTGCCAGCAGCGTAGTCCGGGGGGAGCAGTACTTC | CASSVVRGEQYF
TRBJ2-1 | TRBV6-6 | TRBD1 | . | TGTGCCAGCAGTTACTCCACGGACAGGGCCAATGAGCAGTTCTTC | CASSYSTDRANEQFF
TRBJ2-1 | TRBV9 | . | . | TGTGCCAGCAGCGTAGATAGCTCCTACAATGAGCAGTTCTTC | CASSVDSSYNEQFF
TRBJ1-5 | TRBV28 | . | . | TGTGCCAGCAGTTTGCAGGGTCGGAATCAGCCCCAGCATTTT | CASSLQGRNQPQHF
TRBJ1-2 | TRBV6-1 | TRBD1 | once | TGTGCCAGCAGTGAAGCGGACAGGGTGGCCTATGGCTACACCTTC | CASSEADRVAYGYTF
TRBJ2-1 | TRBV27 | TRBD2 | . | TGTGCCAGCAGTTTATACATAGCGGGAAACAGCGATGAGCAGTTCTTC | CASSLYIAGNSDEQFF